This entry describes one T cell receptor beta chain. These data belong to a study of T cell repertoires in ileal Crohn's disease. V shed 8 bases and J shed 3 bases, with 17 bases lying between them. There are 14 residues in the CDR3. CDR1 and CDR2 from the germline V gene are SNHLY and FYNNEI. Profiling relied on immunoSEQ multiplex PCR, and the TCRdb table lists in-frame clones only, not all of them. The table includes over 8,000 clones, 75% to 85% detected once. The receptor was derived from an adult with Crohn's disease. V usage is TRBV2 and J usage is TRBJ2-7; D is perhaps TRBD2 (6 bases). Input material: ileal tissue. Here the CDR3 DNA reads TGTGCCAGCCAGCAGTCAGCGGGCCTCTACGAGCAGTACTTC. Its protein product is CASQQSAGLYEQYF.